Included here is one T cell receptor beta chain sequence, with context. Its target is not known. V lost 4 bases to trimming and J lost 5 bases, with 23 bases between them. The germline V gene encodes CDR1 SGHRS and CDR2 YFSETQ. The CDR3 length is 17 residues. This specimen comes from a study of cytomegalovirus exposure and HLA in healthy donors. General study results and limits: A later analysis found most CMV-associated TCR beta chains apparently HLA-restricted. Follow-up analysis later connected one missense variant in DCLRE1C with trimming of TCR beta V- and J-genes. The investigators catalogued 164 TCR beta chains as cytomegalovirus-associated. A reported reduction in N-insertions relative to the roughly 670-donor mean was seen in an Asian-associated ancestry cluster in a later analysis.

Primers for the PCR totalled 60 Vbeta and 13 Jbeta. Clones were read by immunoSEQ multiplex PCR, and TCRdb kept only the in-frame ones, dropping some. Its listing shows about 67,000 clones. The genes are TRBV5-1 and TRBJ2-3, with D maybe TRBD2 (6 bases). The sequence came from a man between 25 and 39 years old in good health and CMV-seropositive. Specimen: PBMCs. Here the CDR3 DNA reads TGCGCCAGCAGCCATGGGAATAGCGGCCGGAGGAGAGATACGCAGTATTTT. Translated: CASSHGNSGRRRDTQYF.